This TCR beta chain was identified during a study of chemoradiotherapy in HPV16-positive cancers. Looking at the study overall: Candidate HPV-specific T-cell clones and common TCR motifs came from functional assays in a couple of HPV16-positive patients.

Study-wide findings and caveats: For HPV16-positive patients, expanding HPV-responsive T cells associated with longer recurrence-free survival. Functional assays defining HPV-specific T cells used only a couple of HPV16-positive patients.

For this clone: Its antigen is not identified.

The data were produced by immunoSEQ multiplex PCR, yet TCRdb's version contains in-frame clones alone and is incomplete. The sample has about 10,000 clones, approximately 85% seen once. Repeated repertoire sampling spanned the course of chemoradiotherapy. The sample consisted of blood, taken from a patient who underwent chemoradiotherapy. The TCR originated in a human donor with HPV-associated anogenital cancer.

CDR3 loop: CASTQMASSYNEQFF. The CDR3 DNA sequence: TGTGCCAGCACCCAGATGGCTTCCTCCTACAATGAGCAGTTCTTC. The V gene is TRBV6-5, the J gene TRBJ2-1; unclear D gene. CDR1 and CDR2 (germline): MNHEY, SVGAGI. The CDR3 sequence is 15 residues long. Trimming took off 7 bases at V and 0 bases at J, with 13 bases between the two ends.